This T cell receptor beta chain was found in a study of blood T cells in healthy people across ages (dated by TCRdb to between 2014 and 2017). Regarding the complete study: In model experiments, template switching captured roughly one uniquely barcoded TCR beta cDNA molecule for every two T cells. Donors were grouped into four age groups: young (average approximately 15 years), middle-aged (39), aged (62) and long-lived (approximately 82). Age-related changes in TCR beta repertoire diversity were measured in the study by deep sequencing normalized with unique cDNA molecular identifiers. The study analyzed two additional independent replicas of 1 million unique cDNA reads from the same blood draw for two donors, one aged 18 to 30 and one aged 80 or older. Broad study findings and their caveats: Observed TCR beta diversity per million T cells fell roughly linearly with age, and a significant reduction was already apparent by age approximately 41. There was a strong correlation between observed TCR beta diversity and the percentage of naive T cells measured by flow cytometry. Estimates of total diversity based on one million sequenced T cells were regarded as lower bounds and as underestimates. Donor CMV infection status was unknown, potentially confounding age-related changes in expanded clonotypes. The long-lived group showed more naive CD4+ T cells, fewer expanded clones and increased TCR diversity than the aged group, suggesting age selection. Because profiling used bulk unsorted PBMCs, naive and antigen-experienced compartments could not be compared conclusively.

Donors were a few dozen systemically healthy Caucasian individuals from Russia aged 6 to 90 years. Each donor gave ten milliliters of peripheral blood, collected into EDTA-treated Vacutainer tubes. Ficoll-Paque density-gradient centrifugation was used to isolate PBMCs, with at least 6 million obtained per sample. Trizol reagent was used to extract total RNA from the PBMCs, yielding at least 5 micrograms per sample. For every donor, an aliquot of PBMCs went through flow cytometry to measure the percentages of naive CD45RAhigh/CD27high T cells. The library was obtained by 5' RACE. TCRdb records Illumina HiSeq 2500 as the sequencer. A second PCR of 7 to 11 cycles was run with a J-beta primer mix and a sample-barcoded 5' primer. A unique molecular identifier was introduced onto each TCR beta cDNA molecule by a template-switch 5' adaptor carrying 12 random nucleotides. At least 2.5 million CDR3-containing paired-end reads were obtained from each sample. All of the RNA was converted into first-strand cDNA using the Mint cDNA synthesis kit, with a TRBC-specific oligonucleotide serving as the primer. All cDNA was treated with uracil-DNA glycosylase and then went through a first 18-cycle PCR with the universal primers M1SS and BC2_uni_R. The authors' pipeline ran thus. For normalization, 1 million high-quality reads were randomly selected from each sample, with every read carrying a distinct molecular identifier. Reads with shared molecular identifiers were discarded instead of being binned into consensus sequences. CDR3 identification, clonotype clustering and error correction used MiTCR with a Q25 quality threshold and the strictest error-elimination algorithm. A nonparametric unseen species model with Euler transformation was used to estimate lower-bound total TCR beta diversity. TCRdb ran its own pipeline on the public reads, namely fastp trimming at Q25 and MiXCR clone calling, and kept in-frame beta chains. Each record represents a unique CDR3 protein, reported with the most common genes and DNA among its rows. What appears here as the V and J calls and clone size reflects TCRdb's work, not the paper's. This sample holds 780,000 or so distinct CDR3 sequences; just under 25% were observed only once. Of the sample, more than 3% is held by the ten largest clones.

Details on this clonotype: What this receptor recognizes is not known. Per-nucleotide qualities are absent, and no much larger clonotype sits a single base away.

The same data also contributed to another study, on T cells of mothers and their children. In that second paper, the authors write: Donors were nine systemically healthy Caucasian individuals: three mothers and their six children. cDNA synthesis used all of the extracted RNA, with around 1.5 ug of RNA in each 15 ul reaction. In the second PCR, sample barcodes and 2-4 random nucleotides were introduced via the M1S primer. More than 9.5 million TCR beta CDR3 reads were obtained from each mother, and about 3 million reads were obtained from each child. In both related and unrelated pairs, thymic selection shapes the output of TCR recombination in a similar way, with inherited differences having only a minor effect. Normalized repertoire overlap in related mother-child pairs was always slightly higher than in unrelated mother-child pairs, but the difference was never significant. No persistent microchimeric T cell clones were detected, at a sensitivity of around 97 clones per million clonotypes. In the study, deep NGS was used to compare the TCR beta repertoires of mothers and children, and features distinguishing related mother-child pairs from unrelated individuals were sought. The mean age was around 40 +/- 4 years for the mothers and around 10 +/- 4 years for the children. After adapters were ligated using NEBNext reagents, the libraries underwent 100+100 nt paired-end sequencing on an Illumina HiSeq 2000. To prevent cross-contamination, the mother and child libraries were prepared a month apart and were sequenced in separate runs. For each donor, between roughly 500,000 and 2,300,000 distinct TCR beta clonotypes were identified. Naive TCR beta clonotypes were estimated from low-frequency clonotypes matched to each donor's FACS-determined naive share, without sorting.

This clonotype was obtained from a boy aged 5 to 17 in good health. Sequencing was done on a sample of blood.

The nucleotide sequence is TGTGCCAGCAGCTACCGGGATTTCGGCACAGATACGCAGTATTTT. It is translated as CASSYRDFGTDTQYF. The sequence joins TRBV6-2 or TRBV6-3 to TRBJ2-3; matching of 5 bases hints at TRBD2 as the D gene. V is cut by 6 bases and J by 1 base, and the space between the germline ends is 14 bases. Sequences MNHEY (CDR1) and SVGEGT (CDR2) are obtained from the germline V gene. The CDR3, from cysteine to phenylalanine, totals 15 residues. The kept DNA is CDR3 alone, 45 bases in frame from the first base.